Here is one T cell receptor (beta chain) with its context. This entry is derived from a study of blood T cell repertoires in COVID-19. Overall study context: Material from acute and convalescent COVID-19 was sourced from the United States, Italy and Spain. PBMCs, B-cell-depleted T cells, or T cells were the source of the cDNA or gDNA that made up the material.

This CDR3 is 17 amino acids long. Germline V CDR1 and CDR2: SGHRS, YFSETQ. V was trimmed by 1 base and J by 0 bases, leaving 14 bases between them. As processed by the authors: Estimation of nucleated cell counts relied on the amplification of reference gene primers. The protocol was immunoSEQ multiplex PCR, while the TCRdb copy is restricted to in-frame clones and leaves out a portion. From that table come the V and J calls and clone size; the DNA was used to work out D and trimming. The sample includes about 300,000 clones, 88% of them seen just once. Sequenced sample: peripheral blood. This rearrangement joins TRBV5-1 to TRBJ1-5, with D tentatively TRBD1 (5 bases). The clonotype was recovered from a man in his late teens or twenties with active or convalescent COVID-19. The CDR3: CASSLSPGWDSNQPQHF. The CDR3 DNA follows: TGCGCCAGCAGCTTGTCCCCAGGGTGGGATAGCAATCAGCCCCAGCATTTT.